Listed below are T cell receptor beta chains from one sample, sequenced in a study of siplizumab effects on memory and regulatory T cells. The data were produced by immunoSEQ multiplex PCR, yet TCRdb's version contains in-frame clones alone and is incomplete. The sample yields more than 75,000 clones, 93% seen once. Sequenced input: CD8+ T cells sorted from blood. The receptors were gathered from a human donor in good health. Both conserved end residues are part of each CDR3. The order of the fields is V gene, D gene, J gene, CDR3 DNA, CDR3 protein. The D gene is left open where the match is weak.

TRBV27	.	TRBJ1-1	TGTGCCAGCAGTTTATCTCCCCGGGTTGAAGCTTTCTTT	CASSLSPRVEAFF
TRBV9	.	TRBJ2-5	TGTGCCAGCAGCGTAGGCGGGGGCCTTGAGACCCAGTACTTC	CASSVGGGLETQYF
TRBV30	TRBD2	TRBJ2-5	TGTGCCTGGAGTACTGGGACTAGCGGACAAGAGACCCAGTACTTC	CAWSTGTSGQETQYF
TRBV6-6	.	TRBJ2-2	TGTGCCAGCAGCACAGGGAGCGGGGAGCTGTTTTTT	CASSTGSGELFF
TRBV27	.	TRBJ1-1	TGTGCCAGCACCCTCCTTTTGGGCAGAACTGATACTGAAGCTTTCTTT	CASTLLLGRTDTEAFF
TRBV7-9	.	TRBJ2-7	TGTGCCAGCAGCCTGGGGAGGGGGGGCTCCTACGAGCAGTACTTC	CASSLGRGGSYEQYF
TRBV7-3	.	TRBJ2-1	TGTGCCAGCAGCTTGGGCCCCGACAGACTAACCTACAATGAGCAGTTCTTC	CASSLGPDRLTYNEQFF
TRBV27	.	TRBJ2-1	TGTGCCAGCAGTTTAGCCCCCGGGGGAGTCGACAATGAGCAGTTCTTC	CASSLAPGGVDNEQFF
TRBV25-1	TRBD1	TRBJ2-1	TGTGCCAGCAGTTGGTGGGGACAGGGGGTCGATGAGCAGTTCTTC	CASSWWGQGVDEQFF
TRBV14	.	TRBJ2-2	TGTGCCAGCAGCCAACTCGGGGGCGGGAACACCGGGGAGCTGTTTTTT	CASSQLGGGNTGELFF
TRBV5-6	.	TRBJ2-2	TGTGCCAGCAGCTTTGCGGGACACGCTTTCACCGGGGAGCTGTTTTTT	CASSFAGHAFTGELFF